This T cell receptor (beta chain) is drawn from a study of blood T cell repertoires in COVID-19. Study context: Donors in the United States, Italy and Spain gave samples during acute or convalescent COVID-19. In each case, the material was cDNA or gDNA derived from T cells, B-cell-depleted T cells, or PBMCs.

Germline assignment: CDR1 SGHRS and CDR2 YFSETQ. Unmatched junction bases numbered 4, after V lost 3 bases and J lost 1 base. This CDR3 has 14 amino acids. Only one count was recorded for this clone. Authors' methods: Reference gene primer amplification gave estimated nucleated cell counts. Profiled with immunoSEQ multiplex PCR; TCRdb holds only in-frame clones, not every one. From that table come the V and J calls and clone size; the DNA was used to work out D and trimming. The profile shows about 130,000 clones, more than 75% of them singletons. The chain carries TRBV5-1 and TRBJ2-7; 7 nucleotides agree with TRBD1. The source is a man aged 55-75 years who had recovered from COVID-19. The sample comprised peripheral blood. The DNA for the CDR3 is TGCGCCAGCAGCTCCGGGACAGCTTCCTACGAGCAGTACTTC. It specifies CASSSGTASYEQYF.